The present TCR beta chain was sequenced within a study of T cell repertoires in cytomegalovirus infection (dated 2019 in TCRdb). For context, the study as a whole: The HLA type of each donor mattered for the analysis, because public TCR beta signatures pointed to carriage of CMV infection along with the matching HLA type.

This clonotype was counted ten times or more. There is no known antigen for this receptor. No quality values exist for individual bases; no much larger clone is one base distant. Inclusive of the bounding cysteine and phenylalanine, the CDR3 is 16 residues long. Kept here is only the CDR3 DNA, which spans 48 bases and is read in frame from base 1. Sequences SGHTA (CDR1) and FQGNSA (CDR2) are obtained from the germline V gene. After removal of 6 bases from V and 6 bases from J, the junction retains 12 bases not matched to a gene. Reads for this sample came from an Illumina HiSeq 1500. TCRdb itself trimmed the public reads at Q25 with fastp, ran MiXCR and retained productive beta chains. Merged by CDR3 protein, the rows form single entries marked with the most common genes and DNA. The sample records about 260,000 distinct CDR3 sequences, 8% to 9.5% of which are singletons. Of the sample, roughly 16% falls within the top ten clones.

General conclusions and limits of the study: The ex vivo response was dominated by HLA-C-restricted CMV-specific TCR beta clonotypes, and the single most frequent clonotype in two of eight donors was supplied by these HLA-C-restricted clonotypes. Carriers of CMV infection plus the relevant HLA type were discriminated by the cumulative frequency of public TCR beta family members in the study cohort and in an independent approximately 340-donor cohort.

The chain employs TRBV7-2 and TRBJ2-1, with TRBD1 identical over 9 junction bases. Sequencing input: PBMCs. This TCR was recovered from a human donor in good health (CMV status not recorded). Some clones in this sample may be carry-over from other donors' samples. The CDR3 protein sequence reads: CASSITGTGSLNEQFF. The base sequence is TGTGCCAGCAGTATAACCGGGACAGGGTCCCTCAATGAGCAGTTCTTC.